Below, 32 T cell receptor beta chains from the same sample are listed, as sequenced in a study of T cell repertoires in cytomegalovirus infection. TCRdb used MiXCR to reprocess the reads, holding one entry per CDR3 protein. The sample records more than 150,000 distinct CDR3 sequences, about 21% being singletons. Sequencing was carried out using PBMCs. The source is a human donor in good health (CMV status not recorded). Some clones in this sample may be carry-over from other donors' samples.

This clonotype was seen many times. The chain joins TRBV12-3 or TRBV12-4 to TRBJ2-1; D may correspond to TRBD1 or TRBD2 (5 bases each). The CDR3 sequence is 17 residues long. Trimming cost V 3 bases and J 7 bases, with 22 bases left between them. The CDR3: CASSFLPGRTMGNEQFF. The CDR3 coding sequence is TGTGCCAGCAGTTTTTTACCGGGACGGACAATGGGGAATGAGCAGTTCTTC.

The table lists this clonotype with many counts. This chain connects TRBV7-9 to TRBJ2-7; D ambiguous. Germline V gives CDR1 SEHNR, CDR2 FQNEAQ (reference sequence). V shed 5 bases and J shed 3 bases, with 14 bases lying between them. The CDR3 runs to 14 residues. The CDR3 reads CASSLSALVYEQYF. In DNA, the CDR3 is TGTGCCAGCAGCCTCTCGGCCCTAGTCTACGAGCAGTACTTC.

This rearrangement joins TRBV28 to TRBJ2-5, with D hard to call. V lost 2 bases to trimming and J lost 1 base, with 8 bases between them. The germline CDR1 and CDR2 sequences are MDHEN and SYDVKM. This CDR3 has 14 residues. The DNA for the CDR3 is TGTGCCAGCAGTTTACCCCCCCCCCAAGAGACCCAGTACTTC. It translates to CASSLPPPQETQYF.

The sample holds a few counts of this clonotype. DNA for the CDR3: TGTGCCAGCACCACAGACGTCCTGAACACTGAAGCTTTCTTT. This sequence encodes CASTTDVLNTEAFF. The V and J genes are TRBV12-3 or TRBV12-4 and TRBJ1-1, with D uncertain. This CDR3 contains 14 residues. V was pared by 7 bases and J by 0 bases, with 12 bases between.

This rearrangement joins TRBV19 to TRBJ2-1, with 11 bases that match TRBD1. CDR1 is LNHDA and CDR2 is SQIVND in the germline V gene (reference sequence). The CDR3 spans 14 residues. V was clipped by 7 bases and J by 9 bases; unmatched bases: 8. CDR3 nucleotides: TGTGCCAGTACCCCCGGACAGGGGGCAGGTGAGCAGTTCTTC. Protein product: CASTPGQGAGEQFF. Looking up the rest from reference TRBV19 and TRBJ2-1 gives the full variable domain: DGGITQSPKYLFRKEGQNVTLSCEQNLNHDAMYWYRQDPGQGLRLIYYSQIVNDFQKGDIAEGYSVSREKKESFPLTVTSAQKNPTAFYLCASTPGQGAGEQFFGPGTRLTVL.

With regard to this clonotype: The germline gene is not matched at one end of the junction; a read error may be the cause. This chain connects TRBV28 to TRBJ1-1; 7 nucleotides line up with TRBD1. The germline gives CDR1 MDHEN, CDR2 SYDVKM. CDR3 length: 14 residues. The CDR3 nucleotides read TGTGCCTGCAGCTACTCCAGGGGGAGGTTTGAAGCTTTCTTT. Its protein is CACSYSRGRFEAFF.

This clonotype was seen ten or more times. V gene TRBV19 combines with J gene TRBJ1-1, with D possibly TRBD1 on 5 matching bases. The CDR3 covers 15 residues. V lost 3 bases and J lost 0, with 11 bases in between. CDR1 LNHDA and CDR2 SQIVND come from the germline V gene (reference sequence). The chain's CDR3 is CASSIWGSMNTEAFF. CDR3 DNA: TGTGCCAGTAGTATTTGGGGGAGCATGAACACTGAAGCTTTCTTT.

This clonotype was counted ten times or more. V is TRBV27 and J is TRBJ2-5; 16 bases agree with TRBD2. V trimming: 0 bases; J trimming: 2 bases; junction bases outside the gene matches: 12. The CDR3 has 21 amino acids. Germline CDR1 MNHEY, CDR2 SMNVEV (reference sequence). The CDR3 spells CASSLSGTSGRAFAVQETQYF. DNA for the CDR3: TGTGCCAGCAGTTTATCCGGGACTAGCGGGAGGGCCTTTGCTGTACAAGAGACCCAGTACTTC.

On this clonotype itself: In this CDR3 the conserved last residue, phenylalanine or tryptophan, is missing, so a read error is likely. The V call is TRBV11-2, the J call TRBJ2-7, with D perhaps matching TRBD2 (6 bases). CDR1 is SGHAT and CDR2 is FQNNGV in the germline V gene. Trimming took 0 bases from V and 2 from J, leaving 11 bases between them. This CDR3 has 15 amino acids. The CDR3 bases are TGTGCCAGCAGCTTAGATTCGGGGGTAACCTACGAGCAGTACTCC. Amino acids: CASSLDSGVTYEQYS.

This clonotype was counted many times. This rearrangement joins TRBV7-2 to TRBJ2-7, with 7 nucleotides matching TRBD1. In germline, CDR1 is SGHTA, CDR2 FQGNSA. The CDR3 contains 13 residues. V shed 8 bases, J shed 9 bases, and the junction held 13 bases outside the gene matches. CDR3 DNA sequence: TGTGCCAGCGCGACAGGGAGAGGCCGAGTGCAGTACTTC. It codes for CASATGRGRVQYF.

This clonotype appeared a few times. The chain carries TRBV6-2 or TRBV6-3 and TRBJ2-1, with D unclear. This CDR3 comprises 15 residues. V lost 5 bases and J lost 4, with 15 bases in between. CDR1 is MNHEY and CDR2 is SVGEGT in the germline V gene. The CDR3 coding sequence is TGTGCCAGCAGTAAGGCCCTCACCGGTTACAATGAGCAGTTCTTC. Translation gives CASSKALTGYNEQFF.

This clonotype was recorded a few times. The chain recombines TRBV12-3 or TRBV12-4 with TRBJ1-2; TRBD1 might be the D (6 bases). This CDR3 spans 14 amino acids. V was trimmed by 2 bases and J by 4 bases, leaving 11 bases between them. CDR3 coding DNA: TGTGCCAGCAGTTTAAGGGGGGGGGCCTATGGCTACACCTTC. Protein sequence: CASSLRGGAYGYTF.

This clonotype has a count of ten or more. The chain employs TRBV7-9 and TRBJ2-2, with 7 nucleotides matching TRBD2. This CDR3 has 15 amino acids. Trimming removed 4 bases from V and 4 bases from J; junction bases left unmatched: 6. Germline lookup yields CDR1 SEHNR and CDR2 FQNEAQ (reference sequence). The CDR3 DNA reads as TGTGCCAGCAGCTCCGGGGCGGGAGCCACCGGGGAGCTGTTTTTT. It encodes CASSSGAGATGELFF.

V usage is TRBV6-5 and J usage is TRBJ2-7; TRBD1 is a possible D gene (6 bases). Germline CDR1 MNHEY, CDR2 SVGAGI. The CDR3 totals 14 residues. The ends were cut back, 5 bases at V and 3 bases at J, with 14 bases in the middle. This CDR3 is CASSPETGIYEQYF. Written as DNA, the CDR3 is TGTGCCAGCAGTCCTGAAACAGGGATCTACGAGCAGTACTTC.

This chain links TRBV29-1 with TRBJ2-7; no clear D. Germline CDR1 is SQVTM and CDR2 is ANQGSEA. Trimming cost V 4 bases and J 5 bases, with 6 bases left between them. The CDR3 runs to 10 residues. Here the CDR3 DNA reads TGCAGCGTTGTGCTGAACGAGCAGTACTTC. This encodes CSVVLNEQYF.

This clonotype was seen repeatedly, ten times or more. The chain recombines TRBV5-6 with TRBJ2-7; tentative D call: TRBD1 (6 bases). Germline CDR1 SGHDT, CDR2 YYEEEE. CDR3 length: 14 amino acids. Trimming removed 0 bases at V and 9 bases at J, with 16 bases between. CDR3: CASSLETGTPRQYF. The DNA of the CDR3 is TGTGCCAGCAGCTTGGAAACCGGGACACCTCGGCAGTACTTC.

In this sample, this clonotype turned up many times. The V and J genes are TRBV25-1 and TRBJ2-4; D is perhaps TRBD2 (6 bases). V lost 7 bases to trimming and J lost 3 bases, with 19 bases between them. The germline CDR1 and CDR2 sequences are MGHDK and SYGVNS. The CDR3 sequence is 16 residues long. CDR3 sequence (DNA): TGTGCCAGCACGCGACTCGACGGGAGCGTCAAAAACATTCAGTACTTC. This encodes CASTRLDGSVKNIQYF.

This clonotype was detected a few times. The CDR3 sequence is CASSSTPNEQYF. In DNA form, the CDR3 reads TGTGCCAGCAGCTCCACCCCCAACGAGCAGTACTTC. This chain links TRBV11-3 with TRBJ2-7, with no clear D. The CDR3 covers 12 residues. Trimming removed 4 bases from V and 5 bases from J, with 9 bases in between. The germline V gene encodes CDR1 SGHNT and CDR2 YENEEA.

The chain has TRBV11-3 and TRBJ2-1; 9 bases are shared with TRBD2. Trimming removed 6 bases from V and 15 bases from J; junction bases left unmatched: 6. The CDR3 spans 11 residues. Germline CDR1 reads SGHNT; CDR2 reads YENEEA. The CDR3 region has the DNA TGTGCCAGCAGATCAAGCGGGAGGTTGTTCTTC. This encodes CASRSSGRLFF.

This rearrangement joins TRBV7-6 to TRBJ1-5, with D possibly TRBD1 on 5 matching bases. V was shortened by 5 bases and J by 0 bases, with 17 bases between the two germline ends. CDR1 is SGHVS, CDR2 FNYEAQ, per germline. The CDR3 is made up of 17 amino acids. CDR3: CASSRIPTEYSNQPQHF. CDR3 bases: TGTGCCAGCAGCCGAATCCCGACAGAATATAGCAATCAGCCCCAGCATTTT.

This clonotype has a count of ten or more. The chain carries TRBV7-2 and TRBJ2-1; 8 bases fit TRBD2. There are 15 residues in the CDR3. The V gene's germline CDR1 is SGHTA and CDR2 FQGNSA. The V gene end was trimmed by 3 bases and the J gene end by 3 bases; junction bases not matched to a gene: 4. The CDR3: CASSFERGLYNEQFF. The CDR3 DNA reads TGTGCCAGCAGCTTCGAGCGGGGGCTCTACAATGAGCAGTTCTTC. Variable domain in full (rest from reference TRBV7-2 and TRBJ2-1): GAGVSQSPSNKVTEKGKDVELRCDPISGHTALYWYRQSLGQGLEFLIYFQGNSAPDKSGLPSDRFSAERTGGSVSTLTIQRTQQEDSAVYLCASSFERGLYNEQFFGPGTRLTVL.

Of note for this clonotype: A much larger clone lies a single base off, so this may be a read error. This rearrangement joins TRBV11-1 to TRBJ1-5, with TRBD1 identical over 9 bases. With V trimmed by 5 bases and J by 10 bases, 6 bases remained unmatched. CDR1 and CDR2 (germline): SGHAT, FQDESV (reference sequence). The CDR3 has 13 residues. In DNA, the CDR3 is TGTGCCAGCAGCAAGGACAGGGGCCATCCCCAGCATTTT. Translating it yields CASSKDRGHPQHF.

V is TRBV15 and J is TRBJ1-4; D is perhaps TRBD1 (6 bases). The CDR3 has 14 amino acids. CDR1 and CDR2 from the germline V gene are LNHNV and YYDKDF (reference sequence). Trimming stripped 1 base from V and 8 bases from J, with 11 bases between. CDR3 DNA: TGTGCCACCAGCAGAGCCAGGGGCTACGAAAAACTGTTTTTT. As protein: CATSRARGYEKLFF.

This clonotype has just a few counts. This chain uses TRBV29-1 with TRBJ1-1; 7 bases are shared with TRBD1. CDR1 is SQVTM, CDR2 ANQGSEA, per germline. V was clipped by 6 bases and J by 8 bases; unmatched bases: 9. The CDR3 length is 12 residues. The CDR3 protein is CSVQTGRGEAFF. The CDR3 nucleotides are TGCAGCGTCCAGACAGGGCGGGGGGAAGCTTTCTTT. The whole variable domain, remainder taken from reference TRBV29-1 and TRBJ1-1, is SAVISQKPSRDICQRGTSLTIQCQVDSQVTMMFWYRQQPGQSLTLIATANQGSEATYESGFVIDKFPISRPNLTFSTLTVSNMSPEDSSIYLCSVQTGRGEAFFGQGTRLTVV.

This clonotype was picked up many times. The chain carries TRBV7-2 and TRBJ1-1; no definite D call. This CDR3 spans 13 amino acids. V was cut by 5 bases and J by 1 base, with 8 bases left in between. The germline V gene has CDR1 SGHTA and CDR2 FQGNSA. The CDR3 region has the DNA TGTGCCAGCAGCCCCCTCCGGAACACTGAAGCTTTCTTT. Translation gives CASSPLRNTEAFF.

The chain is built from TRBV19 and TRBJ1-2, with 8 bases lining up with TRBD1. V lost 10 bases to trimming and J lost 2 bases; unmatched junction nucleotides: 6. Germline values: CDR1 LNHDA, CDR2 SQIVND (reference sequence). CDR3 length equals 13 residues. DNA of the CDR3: TGTGCCACCAGACAGGGGATGAACTATGGCTACACCTTC. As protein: CATRQGMNYGYTF.

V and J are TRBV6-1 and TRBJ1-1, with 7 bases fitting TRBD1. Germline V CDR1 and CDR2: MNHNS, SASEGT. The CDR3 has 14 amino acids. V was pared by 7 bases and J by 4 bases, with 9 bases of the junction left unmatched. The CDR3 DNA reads TGTGCCAGCAATCCGACAGGGAGGGTCACTGAAGCTTTCTTT. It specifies CASNPTGRVTEAFF.

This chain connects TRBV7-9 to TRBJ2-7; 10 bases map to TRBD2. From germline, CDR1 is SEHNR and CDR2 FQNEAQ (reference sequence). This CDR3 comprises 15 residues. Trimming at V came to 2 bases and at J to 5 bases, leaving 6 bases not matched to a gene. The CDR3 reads CASSLSAGGPDEQYF. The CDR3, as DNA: TGTGCCAGCAGCTTATCAGCGGGAGGGCCAGACGAGCAGTACTTC.

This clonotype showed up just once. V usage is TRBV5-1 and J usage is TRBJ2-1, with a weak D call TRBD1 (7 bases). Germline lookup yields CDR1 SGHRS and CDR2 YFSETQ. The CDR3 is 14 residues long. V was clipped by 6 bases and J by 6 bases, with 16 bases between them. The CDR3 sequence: CASNLRQGGNEQFF. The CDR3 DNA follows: TGCGCCAGCAACTTAAGACAGGGAGGCAATGAGCAGTTCTTC.

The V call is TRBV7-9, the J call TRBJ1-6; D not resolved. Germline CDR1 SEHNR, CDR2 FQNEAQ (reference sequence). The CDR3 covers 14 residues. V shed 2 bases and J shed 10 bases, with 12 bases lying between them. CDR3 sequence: CASSLLAQRSPLHF. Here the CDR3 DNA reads TGTGCCAGCAGCTTACTTGCCCAGAGGTCACCCCTCCACTTT.

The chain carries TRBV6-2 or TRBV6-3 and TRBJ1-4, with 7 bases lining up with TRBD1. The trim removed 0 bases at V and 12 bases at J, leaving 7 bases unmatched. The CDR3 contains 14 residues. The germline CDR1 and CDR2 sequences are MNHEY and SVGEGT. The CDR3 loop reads CASSYSGDGQELFF. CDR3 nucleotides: TGTGCCAGCAGTTACTCAGGGGATGGACAGGAACTGTTTTTT.

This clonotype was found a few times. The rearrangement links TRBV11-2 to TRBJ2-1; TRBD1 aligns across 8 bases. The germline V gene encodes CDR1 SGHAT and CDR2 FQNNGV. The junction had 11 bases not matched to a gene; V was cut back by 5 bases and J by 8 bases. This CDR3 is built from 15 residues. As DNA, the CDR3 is TGTGCCAGCAGCACCGCGGACAGGGTTTGGGATGAGCAGTTCTTC. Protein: CASSTADRVWDEQFF.